What follows are 22 T cell receptor beta chains derived from one specimen sequenced in a study of CD8+ T cells in alopecia areata. The sequencing template was cDNA reverse transcribed from extracted RNA. Clones were read by immunoSEQ multiplex PCR, and TCRdb kept only the in-frame ones, dropping some. Of approximately 180,000 clones listed, roughly 59% are singletons. The input for sequencing was CD4+ T cells sorted from blood, taken at week 0. The receptor source for this set is a human donor with alopecia areata.

The rearrangement uses TRBV2 and TRBJ2-3, with no clear D. Germline values: CDR1 SNHLY, CDR2 FYNNEI. Trimming left V 8 bases short and J 4 bases short, with 7 bases between. This CDR3 has 11 residues. The CDR3 reads CASGRADTQYF. The CDR3 nucleotides read TGTGCCAGCGGACGAGCAGATACGCAGTATTTT.

The chain combines TRBV5-4 with TRBJ2-7; the D call may be TRBD1 or TRBD2 (5 bases each). CDR1 is SGHNT and CDR2 is YYREEE in the germline V gene (reference sequence). Trimming left V 6 bases short and J 5 bases short, with 24 bases between. There are 16 residues in the CDR3. The CDR3 nucleotides are TGTGCCAGCAAATCAGGGAGCGCTTTTTCACCCGACGAGCAGTACTTC. Translated, it gives CASKSGSAFSPDEQYF. Looking up the rest from reference TRBV5-4 and TRBJ2-7 gives the full variable domain: ETGVTQSPTHLIKTRGQQVTLRCSSQSGHNTVSWYQQALGQGPQFIFQYYREEENGRGNFPPRFSGLQFPNYSSELNVNALELDDSALYLCASKSGSAFSPDEQYFGPGTRLTVT.

The chain recombines TRBV14 with TRBJ1-2, with D tentatively TRBD1 (5 bases). V gave up 4 bases and J gave up 1 base, with 13 bases separating them. Germline V gene data show CDR1 as SGHDN and CDR2 as FVKESK. The length of the CDR3 is 15 residues. The CDR3 is CASSPNLGDNYGYTF. CDR3 sequence (DNA): TGTGCCAGCAGCCCAAATCTAGGGGATAACTATGGCTACACCTTC.

In the case of this clone: The sample holds other DNA sequences that translate to the same CDR3. The chain carries TRBV14 and TRBJ1-5; D ambiguous. V was pared by 8 bases and J by 4 bases, with 12 bases between. CDR1 and CDR2 (germline): SGHDN, FVKESK. CDR3 length: 13 residues. CDR3: CASSQGLNQPQHF. CDR3 DNA: TGTGCCAGCTCTCAAGGGTTAAATCAGCCCCAGCATTTT.

The chain combines TRBV5-4 with TRBJ2-1; 10 nucleotides line up with TRBD1. Germline loops: CDR1 SGHNT, CDR2 YYREEE (reference sequence). The CDR3 is made up of 13 amino acids. Losses at the gene ends were 3 bases for V and 8 bases for J; bases not matched to a gene: 2. Here the CDR3 reads CASSSGTGDEQFF. CDR3 coding DNA: TGTGCCAGCAGCTCCGGGACAGGGGATGAGCAGTTCTTC.

This chain uses TRBV4-2 with TRBJ2-7; the D gene could be TRBD1 or TRBD2 (5 bases each). CDR1 is LGHNA, CDR2 YNFKEQ, per germline. The CDR3 covers 12 residues. Trimming removed 0 bases from V and 10 bases from J, with 10 bases in between. Here the CDR3 reads CASSQDEGRQYF. CDR3 DNA: TGTGCCAGCAGCCAAGACGAGGGACGCCAGTACTTC.

The chain carries TRBV6-6 and TRBJ1-2, with a possible D match to TRBD1 (5 bases). The CDR3 totals 14 residues. CDR1 and CDR2 (germline): MNHNY, SVGAGI (reference sequence). Trimming shortened V by 6 bases and J by 0 bases, and 11 bases separated the two germline ends. CDR3 DNA: TGTGCCAGCAGGACCGGGACCGCTAACTATGGCTACACCTTC. The encoded protein is CASRTGTANYGYTF.

This chain links TRBV27 with TRBJ1-2; 7 bases map to TRBD1. The germline V gene encodes CDR1 MNHEY and CDR2 SMNVEV (reference sequence). This CDR3 has 14 amino acids. The V segment lost 6 bases and the J segment 3 bases; nucleotides outside the gene matches: 7. CDR3 protein: CASSRDRGYYGYTF. The CDR3 coding sequence is TGTGCCAGCAGCCGGGACAGAGGATACTATGGCTACACCTTC.

This chain connects TRBV18 to TRBJ2-7; the match to TRBD2 covers 10 bases. Trimming took 2 bases from V and 4 from J; bases not matched to a gene: 2. The length of the CDR3 is 14 residues. Germline V lookup: CDR1 KGHSH, CDR2 LQKENI. The DNA for the CDR3 is TGTGCCAGCTCACCATTGGGACTAGCGTACGAGCAGTACTTC. Encoded protein: CASSPLGLAYEQYF.

V and J are TRBV29-1 and TRBJ1-2, with D perhaps matching TRBD1 (5 bases). V lost 3 bases, J lost 2 bases, and 19 bases lay in between. The CDR3 sequence is 16 residues long. Germline loops: CDR1 SQVTM, CDR2 ANQGSEA. Written as DNA, the CDR3 is TGCAGCGTTGAGAGCTCTCAGCCGGGACTGAACTATGGCTACACCTTC. This gives the protein CSVESSQPGLNYGYTF.

In its sample, this clone was seen a few times. The rearrangement uses TRBV9 and TRBJ2-1, with TRBD2 matching 8 bases. The CDR3 sequence is 17 residues long. Trimming took 0 bases from V and 8 from J; bases not matched to a gene: 13. Germline V lookup: CDR1 SGDLS, CDR2 YYNGEE. The CDR3 DNA reads as TGTGCCAGCAGCGTAGAGCTAGGCCGGGGACTAGGCGATGAGCAGTTCTTC. This gives the protein CASSVELGRGLGDEQFF.

This clone was detected only a few times. The chain uses TRBV5-1 and TRBJ2-7; D gene unclear. CDR1 is SGHRS, CDR2 YFSETQ, per germline. CDR3 length: 15 amino acids. V was clipped by 4 bases and J by 2 bases, with 16 bases between them. The CDR3 DNA sequence: TGCGCCAGCAGCGGTGGGGTCCGGCAACCCTACGAGCAGTACTTC. Translating it yields CASSGGVRQPYEQYF.

This chain uses TRBV4-3 with TRBJ1-4; 9 bases are a match to TRBD1. CDR3 size: 15 residues. Germline loops: CDR1 LGHNA, CDR2 YSLEER. Trimming removed 0 bases from V and 5 bases from J; junction bases left unmatched: 1. CDR3 loop: CASSQEGTGNEKLFF. CDR3 nucleotides: TGCGCCAGCAGCCAAGAGGGGACAGGGAATGAAAAACTGTTTTTT.

The chain employs TRBV20-1 and TRBJ1-2, with D unclear. The length of the CDR3 is 11 residues. Trimming removed 3 bases at V and 0 bases at J, with 2 bases between. CDR1 and CDR2 (germline): DFQATT, SNEGSKA (reference sequence). The CDR3 here is CSASTNYGYTF. Written as DNA, the CDR3 is TGCAGTGCTAGTACTAACTATGGCTACACCTTC.

The genes are TRBV18 and TRBJ2-5; 10 nucleotides align to TRBD1. CDR1 KGHSH and CDR2 LQKENI come from the germline V gene. The CDR3 loop spans 16 amino acids. Germline trimming cut 2 bases from V and 3 bases from J; bases unmatched to any gene: 6. The CDR3 nucleotides read TGTGCCAGCTCACCAACAGTGGGACAGGGGAAAGAGACCCAGTACTTC. This encodes CASSPTVGQGKETQYF. Full variable domain (outside the CDR3, taken from reference TRBV18 and TRBJ2-5): NAGVMQNPRHLVRRRGQEARLRCSPMKGHSHVYWYRQLPEEGLKFMVYLQKENIIDESGMPKERFSAEFPKEGPSILRIQQVVRGDSAAYFCASSPTVGQGKETQYFGPGTRLLVL.

V usage is TRBV29-1 and J usage is TRBJ1-2, with D possibly matching TRBD1 (5 bases). The CDR3 has 14 residues. Trimming stripped 4 bases from V and 2 bases from J, with 14 bases between. Looked up from germline, CDR1 is SQVTM and CDR2 is ANQGSEA. CDR3 sequence: CSVGSGFANYGYTF. CDR3 coding DNA: TGCAGCGTTGGGTCAGGGTTTGCGAACTATGGCTACACCTTC.

The chain uses TRBV5-4 and TRBJ2-7; D uncertain. V lost 3 bases and J lost 5, with 6 bases in between. This CDR3 is 11 amino acids long. Germline-derived CDR1 and CDR2 are SGHNT and YYREEE (reference sequence). As DNA, the CDR3 is TGTGCCAGCAGCTCCGGGCACGAGCAGTACTTC. Encoded protein: CASSSGHEQYF.

The rearrangement links TRBV27 to TRBJ2-1; 11 bases line up with TRBD2. The trim removed 6 bases at V and 8 bases at J, leaving 12 bases unmatched. The CDR3 is made up of 16 amino acids. The germline V gene encodes CDR1 MNHEY and CDR2 SMNVEV (reference sequence). In DNA, the CDR3 is TGTGCCAGCAGCCCCCGTGGTAGCGGGGGGGCGGATGAGCAGTTCTTC. Translating gives CASSPRGSGGADEQFF.

This chain joins TRBV15 and TRBJ1-1, with unresolved D. CDR1 LNHNV and CDR2 YYDKDF come from the germline V gene (reference sequence). The length of the CDR3 is 15 residues. Trimming removed 1 base at V and 3 bases at J, with 12 bases between. CDR3 in amino acids: CATSRVAGGDTEAFF. The DNA of the CDR3 is TGTGCCACCAGCAGAGTGGCAGGCGGGGACACTGAAGCTTTCTTT.

The CDR3 DNA is TGCGCCAGCAGCCAAGGAGCCGGGGGGGTCTACGAGCAGTACTTC. Translating gives CASSQGAGGVYEQYF. The rearrangement uses TRBV4-3 and TRBJ2-7; 8 bases are a match to TRBD2. CDR1 is LGHNA and CDR2 is YSLEER in the germline V gene. V dropped 1 base and J dropped 3; count of bases not matched to a gene: 5. The CDR3 covers 15 residues.

This clone was observed a single time. The chain has TRBV28 and TRBJ1-1; D remains ambiguous. The CDR3 consists of 15 residues. The germline CDR1 and CDR2 sequences are MDHEN and SYDVKM. V lost 1 base and J 5 bases, leaving 14 bases between the germline ends. CDR3 DNA: TGTGCCAGCAGTTTATTTCGGAGGTCGGGGACTGAAGCTTTCTTT. Protein product: CASSLFRRSGTEAFF. Together with reference TRBV28 and TRBJ1-1, the CDR3 gives the full variable domain: DVKVTQSSRYLVKRTGEKVFLECVQDMDHENMFWYRQDPGLGLRLIYFSYDVKMKEKGDIPEGYSVSREKKERFSLILESASTNQTSMYLCASSLFRRSGTEAFFGQGTRLTVV.

This clone was detected only a few times. Different DNA sequences within this sample yield the same CDR3. V gene TRBV29-1 combines with J gene TRBJ2-7; D not certain. The CDR3 runs to 12 residues. In germline, CDR1 is SQVTM, CDR2 ANQGSEA. V lost 3 bases, J lost 1 base, and 7 bases lay in between. This chain's CDR3 is CSVEGQSYEQYF. The CDR3 coding sequence is TGCAGCGTTGAGGGTCAGTCCTACGAGCAGTACTTC.